The rows below give T cell receptor beta chains drawn from one sample of a study of T cell responses to AZD1222 COVID-19 vaccine. Profiled with immunoSEQ multiplex PCR; TCRdb holds only in-frame clones, not every one. The table records 140,000 to 150,000 clones, 92% of them present only once. This specimen consisted of peripheral blood, obtained 28 days after the second AZD1222 dose. These receptors all stem from an adult who received the AZD1222 COVID-19 vaccine. Both conserved end residues are part of each CDR3. The D gene is left open where the match is weak. The size field is filled for only some rows; it gives once, few, many or a size class.

TRBD2	TRBJ2-5	TRBV27	NA	CASSLWASGSSMETQYF	TGTGCCAGCAGTTTATGGGCTAGCGGGAGTAGTATGGAGACCCAGTACTTC
NA	TRBJ2-1	TRBV19	NA	CASSPPLGIGDNEQFF	TGTGCCAGTAGTCCACCTCTAGGAATTGGGGACAATGAGCAGTTCTTC
TRBD1	TRBJ1-2	TRBV18	NA	CASSPPGQGYGYTF	TGTGCCAGCTCACCGCCCGGACAGGGCTATGGCTACACCTTC
TRBD2	TRBJ2-5	TRBV7-2	NA	CASSDSLAGESQETQYF	TGTGCCAGCAGCGATAGTCTAGCGGGAGAGAGCCAAGAGACCCAGTACTTC
TRBD1	TRBJ1-2	TRBV19	few	CASTLGQGEYGYTF	TGTGCCAGTACCCTGGGACAGGGGGAATATGGCTACACCTTC
NA	TRBJ2-7	TRBV11-2	NA	CASSLTGLQYF	TGTGCCAGCAGCTTAACAGGCCTACAGTACTTC
NA	TRBJ2-1	TRBV7-2	once	CASSLTVSSYNEQFF	TGTGCCAGCAGCTTAACAGTGTCCTCCTACAATGAGCAGTTCTTC
NA	TRBJ1-2	TRBV7-2	NA	CASGAGGYTF	TGTGCCAGCGGGGCGGGAGGCTACACCTTC
NA	TRBJ1-6	TRBV2	NA	CASSGDSSYNSPLHF	TGTGCCAGCAGTGGGGATAGCTCCTATAATTCACCCCTCCACTTT
TRBD2	TRBJ2-1	TRBV7-9	NA	CASSASGRDYNEQFF	TGTGCCAGCAGCGCTAGCGGGAGAGACTACAATGAGCAGTTCTTC
NA	TRBJ2-3	TRBV7-6	NA	CASSLAVSTDTQYF	TGTGCCAGCAGCTTAGCGGTTAGCACAGATACGCAGTATTTT
NA	TRBJ2-1	TRBV5-1	NA	CASSLAQARGYNEQFF	TGCGCCAGCAGCTTGGCCCAAGCGAGAGGCTACAATGAGCAGTTCTTC
TRBD2	TRBJ2-1	TRBV10-2	NA	CASRRTSGSANEQFF	TGCGCCAGCAGAAGGACTAGCGGGAGTGCCAATGAGCAGTTCTTC
NA	TRBJ1-2	TRBV24-1	once	CATSENRAGYTF	TGTGCCACCAGTGAGAACAGGGCTGGCTACACCTTC
TRBD2	TRBJ2-2	TRBV7-3	NA	CASSSHTPSGNTGELFF	TGTGCCAGCAGCTCCCACACCCCTAGCGGGAACACCGGGGAGCTGTTTTTT
NA	TRBJ1-1	TRBV5-1	NA	CASSLAVKNPEAFF	TGCGCCAGCAGCTTGGCCGTGAAGAACCCTGAAGCTTTCTTT
NA	TRBJ2-5	TRBV24-1	NA	CATGFAETQYF	TGTGCCACCGGGTTCGCAGAGACCCAGTACTTC
TRBD1	TRBJ1-5	TRBV7-2	few	CASSFGQGSWQPQHF	TGTGCCAGCAGCTTCGGACAGGGGTCATGGCAGCCCCAGCATTTT
TRBD1	TRBJ1-1	TRBV10-3	NA	CAISEQTGPNTEAFF	TGTGCCATCAGTGAACAGACAGGGCCCAACACTGAAGCTTTCTTT
NA	TRBJ1-1	TRBV5-1	NA	CASSLGGSPAYAEAFF	TGCGCCAGCAGCTTGGGGGGCAGCCCTGCGTACGCTGAAGCTTTCTTT
NA	TRBJ2-3	TRBV19	NA	CASSLGNRADTQYF	TGTGCCAGTAGCCTCGGTAATCGGGCAGATACGCAGTATTTT
NA	TRBJ2-7	TRBV5-5	NA	CASSLRGIYEQYF	TGTGCCAGCAGCTTGAGGGGGATCTACGAGCAGTACTTC
NA	TRBJ2-5	TRBV5-5	NA	CASSFSIQETQYF	TGTGCCAGCAGCTTTTCAATCCAAGAGACCCAGTACTTC
NA	TRBJ1-5	TRBV27	NA	CASSLGGPYNQPQHF	TGTGCCAGCAGCCTAGGGGGGCCATACAATCAGCCCCAGCATTTT
TRBD1	TRBJ2-7	TRBV29-1	NA	CSAFGQASYEQYF	TGCAGCGCTTTTGGACAGGCCTCCTACGAGCAGTACTTC
TRBD1	TRBJ1-1	TRBV3-1/TRBV3-2	NA	CASSSQGGSMNTEAFF	TGTGCCAGCAGCTCGCAAGGGGGCAGTATGAACACTGAAGCTTTCTTT
TRBD2	TRBJ2-5	TRBV6-6	NA	CASSPRTSGTQETQYF	TGTGCCAGCAGTCCCCGGACTAGCGGGACACAAGAGACCCAGTACTTC
NA	TRBJ2-3	TRBV7-9	NA	CASSQTGAAPDTQYF	TGTGCCAGCAGCCAAACTGGGGCCGCCCCAGATACGCAGTATTTT
NA	TRBJ2-3	TRBV28	NA	CASSLVLRRSTDTQYF	TGTGCCAGCAGTTTAGTGCTTAGACGGAGCACAGATACGCAGTATTTT
NA	TRBJ2-7	TRBV19	NA	CASSSHHEQYF	TGTGCCAGTAGTAGCCACCACGAGCAGTACTTC
NA	TRBJ2-3	TRBV4-2	NA	CASSQERDRTSDTQYF	TGTGCCAGCAGCCAAGAAAGAGACAGGACCTCGGATACGCAGTATTTT
NA	TRBJ2-3	TRBV24-1	NA	CATSVPHSTDTQYF	TGTGCCACCAGTGTTCCGCATAGCACAGATACGCAGTATTTT